This TCR beta chain was sequenced during a study of cytomegalovirus exposure and HLA in healthy donors. Overall study results and limits: High specificity and sensitivity for cytomegalovirus status were reported for the classifier. Across donors, sequencing depth was assumed by presence/absence analyses to be roughly uniform.

With regard to this clone: Its antigen is unknown.

V trimming: 0 bases; J trimming: 3 bases; junction bases outside the gene matches: 4. The CDR3 is made up of 16 amino acids. Germline assignment: CDR1 SGHRS and CDR2 YFSETQ. The PCR employed 60 Vbeta primers together with 13 Jbeta primers. Profiling relied on immunoSEQ multiplex PCR, and the TCRdb table lists in-frame clones only, not all of them. The sample consists of 130,000 or so clones, 65% to 90% of them appearing once. The sequenced sample consisted of PBMCs. This TCR came from a man between 25 and 39 years old in good health and CMV-seronegative. The V and J genes are TRBV5-1 and TRBJ2-7; 12 nucleotides line up with TRBD2. In nucleotides, the CDR3 is TGCGCCAGCAGCTTGGCTAGCGGGGGGGGAAGCTACGAGCAGTACTTC. Amino acids: CASSLASGGGSYEQYF.